This TCR beta chain was recovered during a study of blood T cell repertoires in COVID-19. About the research overall: The United States, Italy and Spain provided the acute and convalescent COVID-19 samples. PBMCs, B-cell-depleted T cells, or T cells provided the cDNA or gDNA that made up the material.

Sequencing was performed with immunoSEQ multiplex PCR; in TCRdb, only in-frame clones are kept and a portion is missing. This table holds about 180,000 clones, more than 80% found once. The V segment lost 1 base and the J segment 10 bases; nucleotides outside the gene matches: 8. The CDR3 spans 17 residues. Germline CDR1 reads LGHDT; CDR2 reads YNNKEL (reference sequence). The rearrangement joins TRBV3-1 (or the pseudogene TRBV3-2) to TRBJ2-4; TRBD2 matches 15 bases. Sequenced input: peripheral blood. The receptor was derived from a human donor in a cohort sampled during active COVID-19. CDR3: CASSQGTSGGARRIQYF. In DNA, the CDR3 is TGTGCCAGCAGCCAAGGGACTAGCGGGGGGGCCAGGAGGATTCAGTACTTC.